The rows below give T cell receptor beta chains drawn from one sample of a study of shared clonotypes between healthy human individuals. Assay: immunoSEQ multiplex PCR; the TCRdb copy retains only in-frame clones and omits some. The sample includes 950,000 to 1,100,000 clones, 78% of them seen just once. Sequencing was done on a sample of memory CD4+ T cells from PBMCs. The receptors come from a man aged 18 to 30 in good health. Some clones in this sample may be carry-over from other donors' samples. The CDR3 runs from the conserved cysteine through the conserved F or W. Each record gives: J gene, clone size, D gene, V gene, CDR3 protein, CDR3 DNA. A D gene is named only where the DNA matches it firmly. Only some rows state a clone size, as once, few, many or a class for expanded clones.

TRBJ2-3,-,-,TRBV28,CASSFTWATDTQYF,TGTGCCAGCAGTTTTACATGGGCCACAGATACGCAGTATTTT
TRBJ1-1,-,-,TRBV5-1,CASSLANTEAFF,TGCGCCAGCAGCTTGGCGAACACTGAAGCTTTCTTT
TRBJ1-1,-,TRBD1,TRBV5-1,CASSLNQGVGTEAFF,TGCGCCAGCAGCTTGAATCAGGGGGTGGGCACTGAAGCTTTCTTT
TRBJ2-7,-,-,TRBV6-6,CASSLAAEQYF,TGTGCCAGCAGTTTAGCGGCCGAGCAGTACTTC
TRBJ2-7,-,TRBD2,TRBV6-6,CASTPVTSGSSEQYF,TGTGCCAGCACCCCCGTGACTAGCGGGAGCTCCGAGCAGTACTTC
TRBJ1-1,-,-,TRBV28,CASSSGTNTEAFF,TGTGCCAGCAGTTCCGGGACAAACACTGAAGCTTTCTTT
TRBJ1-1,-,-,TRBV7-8,CASSLIPQSEAFF,TGTGCCAGCAGCTTAATCCCACAGTCTGAAGCTTTCTTT
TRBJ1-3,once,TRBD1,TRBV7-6,CASSMTGTGFSGNTIYF,TGTGCCAGCAGCATGACCGGGACAGGCTTCTCCGGAAACACCATATATTTT
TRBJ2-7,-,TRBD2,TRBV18,CASSRPSLAGEQYF,TGTGCCAGCTCACGACCCTCACTAGCGGGCGAGCAGTACTTC
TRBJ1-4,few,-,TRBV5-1,CASSSGRTTNEKLFF,TGCGCCAGCAGTTCAGGACGGACAACTAATGAAAAACTGTTTTTT
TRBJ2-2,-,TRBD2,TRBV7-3,CASSLGAGGSTGELFF,TGTGCCAGCAGCTTAGGAGCGGGGGGTTCCACCGGGGAGCTGTTTTTT
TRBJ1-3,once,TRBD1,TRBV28,CASSLFRGGQGSSGNTIYF,TGTGCCAGCAGTTTATTCAGGGGAGGACAGGGAAGCTCTGGAAACACCATATATTTT
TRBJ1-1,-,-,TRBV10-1,CASSEWGGTEAFF,TGCGCCAGCAGTGAGTGGGGGGGAACTGAAGCTTTCTTT
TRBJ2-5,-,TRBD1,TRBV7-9,CASSFPPGQGKETQYF,TGTGCCAGCAGCTTCCCGCCGGGACAGGGTAAAGAGACCCAGTACTTC
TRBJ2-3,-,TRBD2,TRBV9,CASSGSGVSTDTQYF,TGTGCCAGCAGCGGTAGCGGGGTGAGCACAGATACGCAGTATTTT
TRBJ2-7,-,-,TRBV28,CASLGPGSSYEQYF,TGTGCCAGCCTCGGGCCAGGGAGCTCCTACGAGCAGTACTTC
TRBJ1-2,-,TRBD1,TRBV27,CAASGTEGYGYTF,TGTGCCGCCTCGGGGACAGAGGGCTATGGCTACACCTTC
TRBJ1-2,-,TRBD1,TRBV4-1,CASSQDTGGSDYGYTF,TGCGCCAGCAGCCAAGATACAGGGGGGAGTGACTATGGCTACACCTTC
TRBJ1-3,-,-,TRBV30,CACTRTPVGNTIYF,TGTGCCTGCACACGGACTCCGGTGGGAAACACCATATATTTT
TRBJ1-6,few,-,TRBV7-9,CASSLGAGILHF,TGTGCCAGCAGCTTAGGGGCAGGTATCCTCCACTTT
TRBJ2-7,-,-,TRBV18,CASSPSGDSYEQYF,TGTGCCAGCTCACCATCAGGCGACTCCTACGAGCAGTACTTC
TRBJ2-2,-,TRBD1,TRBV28,CATVDRGRSGELFF,TGTGCCACGGTGGACAGGGGGCGGAGCGGGGAGCTGTTTTTT
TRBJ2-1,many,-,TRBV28,CASSLTGRSYNEQFF,TGTGCCAGCAGTTTAACTGGCAGGTCCTACAATGAGCAGTTCTTC
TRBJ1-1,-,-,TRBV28,CASRRQLNTEAFF,TGTGCCAGCAGACGACAGTTGAACACTGAAGCTTTCTTT
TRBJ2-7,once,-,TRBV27,CASSIRQAYEQYF,TGTGCCAGCAGTATTAGACAGGCCTACGAGCAGTACTTC
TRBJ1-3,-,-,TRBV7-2,CASSPDLSGNTIYF,TGTGCCAGCAGCCCGGACCTCTCTGGAAACACCATATATTTT
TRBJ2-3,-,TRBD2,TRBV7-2,CASSSYRGGVDTQYF,TGTGCCAGCAGCTCCTACCGGGGGGGGGTAGATACGCAGTATTTT
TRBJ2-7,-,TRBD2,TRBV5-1,CASSFSGGPRYDEQYF,TGCGCCAGCAGCTTTTCGGGAGGGCCCCGGTATGACGAGCAGTACTTC
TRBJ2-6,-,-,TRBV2,CASIGGSGANVLTF,TGTGCCAGCATCGGAGGCTCTGGGGCCAACGTCCTGACTTTC
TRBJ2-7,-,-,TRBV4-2,CASSQDGHSSYEQYF,TGTGCCAGCAGCCAAGATGGTCACAGCTCCTACGAGCAGTACTTC
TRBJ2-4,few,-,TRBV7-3,CASSEGPGVGIQYF,TGTGCCAGCAGCGAAGGACCTGGGGTTGGCATTCAGTACTTC
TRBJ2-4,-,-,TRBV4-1,CASSRGGVRGDIQYF,TGCGCCAGCAGCCGAGGGGGAGTCAGGGGGGACATTCAGTACTTC
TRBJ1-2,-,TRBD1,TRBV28,CASSSRTGRFWGYTF,TGTGCCAGCAGTTCCCGGACAGGGAGGTTTTGGGGCTACACCTTC
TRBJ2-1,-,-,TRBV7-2,CASSLGARQFKGEQFF,TGTGCCAGCAGCTTAGGTGCTCGACAGTTTAAGGGTGAGCAGTTCTTC
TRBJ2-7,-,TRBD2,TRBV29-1,CSVPIRRGSSQGHYEQYF,TGCAGCGTCCCCATTCGTCGCGGGAGCTCCCAAGGCCACTACGAGCAGTACTTC
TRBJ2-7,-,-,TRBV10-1,CASSWDEREEQYF,TGCGCCAGCAGTTGGGACGAGAGGGAAGAGCAGTACTTC
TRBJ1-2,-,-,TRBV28,CASTNPGRSYGYTF,TGTGCCAGCACCAACCCTGGGCGGAGCTATGGCTACACCTTC
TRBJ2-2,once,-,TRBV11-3,CASSLNSGELFF,TGTGCCAGCAGCCTCAATTCCGGGGAGCTGTTTTTT
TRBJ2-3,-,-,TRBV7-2,CASSSEGDTQYF,TGTGCCAGCAGCTCGGAGGGAGATACGCAGTATTTT
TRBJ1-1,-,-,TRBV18,CASSPRAQNTEAFF,TGTGCCAGCTCACCCAGGGCCCAGAACACTGAAGCTTTCTTT
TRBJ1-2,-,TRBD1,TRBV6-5,CASSYSGQGQYGYTF,TGTGCCAGCAGTTACTCGGGACAGGGACAATATGGCTACACCTTC
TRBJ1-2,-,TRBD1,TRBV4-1,CASSPSRDSMYGYTF,TGCGCCAGCAGCCCCTCCCGGGACAGTATGTATGGCTACACCTTC
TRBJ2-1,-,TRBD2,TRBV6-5,CASSPKREWWVEQFF,TGTGCCAGCAGCCCCAAGCGGGAGTGGTGGGTTGAGCAGTTCTTC
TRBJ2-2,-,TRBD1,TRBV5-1,CASSPSGGSVAGELFF,TGCGCCAGCAGCCCCTCAGGGGGCAGCGTGGCCGGGGAGCTGTTTTTT
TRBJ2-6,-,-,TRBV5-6,CASSGAGGANVLTF,TGTGCCAGTTCAGGGGCGGGTGGGGCCAACGTCCTGACTTTC
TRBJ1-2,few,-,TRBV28,CASRSGASTVRGYTF,TGTGCCAGCAGGTCAGGGGCCTCGACGGTTCGAGGCTACACCTTC
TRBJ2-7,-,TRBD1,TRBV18,CASSQGQGGSYEQYF,TGTGCCAGCTCCCAGGGACAGGGCGGCTCCTACGAGCAGTACTTC
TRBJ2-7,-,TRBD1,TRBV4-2,CASSHQTGDYEQYF,TGTGCCAGCAGTCATCAGACAGGGGACTACGAGCAGTACTTC